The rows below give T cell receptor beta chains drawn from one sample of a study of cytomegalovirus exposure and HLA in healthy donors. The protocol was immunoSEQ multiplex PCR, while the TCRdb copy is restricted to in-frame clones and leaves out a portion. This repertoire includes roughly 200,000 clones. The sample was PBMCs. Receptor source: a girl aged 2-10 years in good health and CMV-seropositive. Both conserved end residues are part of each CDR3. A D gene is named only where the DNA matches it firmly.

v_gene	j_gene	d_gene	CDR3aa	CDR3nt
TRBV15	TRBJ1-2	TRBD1	CATSDRDRALLSGYTF	TGTGCCACCAGCGACCGGGACAGGGCCCTCTTAAGTGGCTACACCTTC
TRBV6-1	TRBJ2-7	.	CASSEGGHVYEQYF	TGTGCCAGCAGTGAAGGGGGACACGTCTACGAGCAGTACTTC
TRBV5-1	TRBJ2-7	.	CASSPGPGVGYEQYF	TGCGCCAGCAGCCCTGGTCCGGGGGTGGGCTACGAGCAGTACTTC
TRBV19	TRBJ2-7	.	CASSIRREPAYEQYF	TGTGCCAGTAGTATTAGACGGGAGCCCGCCTACGAGCAGTACTTC
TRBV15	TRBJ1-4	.	CATSTPREVTNEKLFF	TGTGCCACCAGCACCCCGAGGGAGGTCACGAATGAAAAACTGTTTTTT
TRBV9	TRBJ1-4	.	CASSVDRRTKWEPATNEKLFF	TGTGCCAGCAGCGTAGATCGACGGACGAAATGGGAGCCCGCAACTAATGAAAAACTGTTTTTT
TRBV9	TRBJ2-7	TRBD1	CASSVSAAKDRGAYEQYF	TGTGCCAGCAGCGTATCAGCCGCAAAGGACAGGGGTGCGTACGAGCAGTACTTC
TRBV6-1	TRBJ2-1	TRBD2	CASSEYSGNSNEQFF	TGTGCCAGCAGTGAATATAGCGGGAACTCAAATGAGCAGTTCTTC
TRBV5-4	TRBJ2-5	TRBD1	CASSPGQDGTQYF	TGTGCCAGCAGCCCGGGACAGGACGGGACCCAGTACTTC
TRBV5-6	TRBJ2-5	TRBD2	CASSLVAGGYYEETQYF	TGTGCCAGCAGCTTGGTAGCGGGAGGCTATTACGAAGAGACCCAGTACTTC
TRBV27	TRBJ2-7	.	CASSLRAGEYEQYF	TGTGCCAGCAGTTTACGAGCCGGGGAATACGAGCAGTACTTC
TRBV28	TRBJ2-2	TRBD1	CAGRTGGNTGELFF	TGTGCCGGTCGGACAGGGGGTAACACCGGGGAGCTGTTTTTT
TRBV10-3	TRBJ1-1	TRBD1	CAISPDRAGLEAFF	TGTGCCATCAGTCCAGACAGGGCGGGATTAGAAGCTTTCTTT
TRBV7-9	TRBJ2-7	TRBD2	CASSLELTYSGHNYEQYF	TGTGCCAGCAGCTTAGAGCTTACTTATAGCGGGCACAACTACGAGCAGTACTTC
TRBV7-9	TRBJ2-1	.	CASQPLGDSEFF	TGTGCCAGCCAGCCTCTTGGGGACTCCGAGTTCTTC
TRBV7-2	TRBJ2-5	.	CASSPKETQYF	TGTGCCAGCAGCCCCAAAGAGACCCAGTACTTC